This TCR beta chain was found in a study of cytomegalovirus exposure and HLA in healthy donors. Findings and caveats of the study: The productive fraction for most TCR beta V segments was about 90% or about 30% in an earlier analysis. The authors later found most CMV-associated TCR beta chains appeared HLA-restricted.

Donors consisted of healthy bone marrow donors. The PCR ran on 60 Vbeta and 13 Jbeta primers. Produced via immunoSEQ multiplex PCR; TCRdb's table is partial and in-frame only. The table lists about 190,000 clones, 80% to 85% of them singletons, with roughly 0.75% in the top ten. Trimming cost V 2 bases and J 11 bases, with 12 bases left between them. The CDR3 has 12 amino acids. Germline values: CDR1 SGHVS, CDR2 FNYEAQ. A word on this clone: Antigen unknown.

The rearrangement links TRBV7-6 to TRBJ2-5; weak D call: TRBD2 (7 bases). The sequence was collected from a woman under 30 in good health and CMV-seronegative. Input material: PBMCs. The CDR3 DNA reads as TGTGCCAGCAGCTTAAGGGGGGGGGAGCAGTACTTC. It encodes CASSLRGGEQYF.